The 10 T cell receptor beta chains in this list originate from one sample, sequenced in a study of T cell repertoires in cytomegalovirus infection. TCRdb independently ran MiXCR on the reads; one entry per CDR3 protein. Here the sample spans hundreds of thousands of distinct CDR3 sequences, under 40% being singletons. Sequenced: PBMCs. The receptor source for this set is a human donor in good health (CMV status not recorded). Some clones in this sample may be carry-over from other donors' samples.

Only a few counts were recorded for this clonotype. The rearrangement uses TRBV4-1 and TRBJ1-1; D not certain. The V end was cut by 4 bases, the J end by 0 bases, with 12 bases between. The CDR3 sequence is 15 residues long. Germline V CDR1 and CDR2: MGHRA, YSYEKL. The CDR3 loop is CASSLSPAVNTEAFF. Written as DNA, the CDR3 is TGCGCCAGCAGCCTTTCCCCGGCTGTGAACACTGAAGCTTTCTTT.

On this clonotype itself: In this CDR3 the conserved last residue, phenylalanine or tryptophan, is missing, so a read error is likely. The chain uses TRBV7-2 and TRBJ2-7; 10 bases match TRBD1. This CDR3 comprises 14 residues. With 4 bases clipped from V and 4 bases from J, the junction kept 4 bases outside the gene matches. Looked up from germline, CDR1 is SGHTA and CDR2 is FQGNSA. CDR3 coding DNA: TGTGCCAGCAGCTCACGACAGGGGGCTTACGAGCAGTACTTA. It is translated as CASSSRQGAYEQYL.

The chain carries TRBV29-1 and TRBJ2-5, with 15 bases aligning to TRBD2. This CDR3 contains 16 residues. The germline V gene has CDR1 SQVTM and CDR2 ANQGSEA. The V and J ends lost 5 bases and 0 bases, in that order; junction bases with no gene match: 4. In DNA, the CDR3 is TGCAGCGTTCTTGGGACTAGCGGGGGGAACCAAGAGACCCAGTACTTC. It translates to CSVLGTSGGNQETQYF.

Of note for this clonotype: A clone one base away is much larger, so this may be a read error. The V and J genes are TRBV6-2 or TRBV6-3 and TRBJ2-1; no definite D call. This CDR3 region has 14 residues. Germline V gene lookup returns CDR1 MNHEY and CDR2 SVGEGT. The CDR3 spells CASRSSGGGNEHFF. The CDR3 coding sequence is TGTGCCAGCAGGAGCTCGGGCGGCGGCAATGAGCATTTCTTC.

This clonotype was recorded at least ten times. V is TRBV7-9 and J is TRBJ2-7; D is ambiguous. The germline V gene encodes CDR1 SEHNR and CDR2 FQNEAQ (reference sequence). This CDR3 is built from 15 residues. Trimming cost V 1 base and J 2 bases, with 12 bases left between them. DNA for the CDR3: TGTGCCAGCAGCTTAGGGGTAACAGAACCCTACGAGCAGTACTTC. Protein product: CASSLGVTEPYEQYF.

This clonotype has only one observation. V usage is TRBV29-1 and J usage is TRBJ2-5; D may be TRBD1 or TRBD2 (5 bases each). V lost 0 bases and J lost 3, with 8 bases in between. CDR1 SQVTM and CDR2 ANQGSEA come from the germline V gene. This CDR3 is built from 13 residues. The CDR3 coding sequence is TGCAGCGTTGAAGAGGGGCGGGAAGAGACCCAGTACTTC. It is translated as CSVEEGREETQYF.

This clonotype has a handful of counts. V usage is TRBV7-8 and J usage is TRBJ1-1; D ambiguous. Germline lookup yields CDR1 SGHVS and CDR2 FQNEAQ. The CDR3 is 14 amino acids. Trimming removed 0 bases at V and 11 bases at J, with 16 bases between. This CDR3 is CASSLARNLGEAFF. The CDR3 DNA reads TGTGCCAGCAGCTTAGCGCGGAATTTAGGTGAGGCTTTCTTT.

This clonotype was counted at least ten times. The chain couples TRBV7-2 to TRBJ2-2, with D tentatively TRBD2 (6 bases). The CDR3 contains 15 residues. V was shortened by 5 bases and J by 5 bases, with 15 bases between the two germline ends. Germline loops: CDR1 SGHTA, CDR2 FQGNSA. The CDR3 loop reads CASSLAGGRTGELFF. The CDR3 bases are TGTGCCAGCAGCCTCGCCGGGGGACGTACCGGGGAGCTGTTTTTT.

This clonotype was counted only a few times. The chain combines TRBV13 with TRBJ2-1, with 8 bases identical to TRBD2. CDR3 length equals 15 residues. CDR1 PRHDT and CDR2 FYEKMQ come from the germline V gene (reference sequence). The V segment lost 5 bases and the J segment 5 bases; nucleotides outside the gene matches: 8. The CDR3, as DNA: TGTGCCAGCAGCCCCGGGGGGGGCTGGGACAATGAGCAGTTCTTC. This gives the protein CASSPGGGWDNEQFF.

The V gene is TRBV18, the J gene TRBJ2-7; D is unresolved. The CDR3 consists of 14 residues. Looked up from germline, CDR1 is KGHSH and CDR2 is LQKENI. Trimming removed 1 base from V and 2 bases from J, with 9 bases in between. The CDR3 coding sequence is TGTGCCAGCTCACCACTCCCAGCTACCTACGAGCAGTACTTC. It translates to CASSPLPATYEQYF.